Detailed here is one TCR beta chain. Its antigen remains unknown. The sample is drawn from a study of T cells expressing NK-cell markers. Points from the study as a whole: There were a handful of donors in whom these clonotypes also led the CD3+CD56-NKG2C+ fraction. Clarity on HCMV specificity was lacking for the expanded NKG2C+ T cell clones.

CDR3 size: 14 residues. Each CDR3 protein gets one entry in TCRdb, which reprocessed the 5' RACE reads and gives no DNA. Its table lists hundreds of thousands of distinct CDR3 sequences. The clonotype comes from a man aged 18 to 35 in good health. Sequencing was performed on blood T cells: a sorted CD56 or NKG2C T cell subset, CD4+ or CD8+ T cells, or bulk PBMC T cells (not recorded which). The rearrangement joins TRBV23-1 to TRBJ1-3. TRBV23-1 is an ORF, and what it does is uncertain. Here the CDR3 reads CASSPHGSGNTIYF.